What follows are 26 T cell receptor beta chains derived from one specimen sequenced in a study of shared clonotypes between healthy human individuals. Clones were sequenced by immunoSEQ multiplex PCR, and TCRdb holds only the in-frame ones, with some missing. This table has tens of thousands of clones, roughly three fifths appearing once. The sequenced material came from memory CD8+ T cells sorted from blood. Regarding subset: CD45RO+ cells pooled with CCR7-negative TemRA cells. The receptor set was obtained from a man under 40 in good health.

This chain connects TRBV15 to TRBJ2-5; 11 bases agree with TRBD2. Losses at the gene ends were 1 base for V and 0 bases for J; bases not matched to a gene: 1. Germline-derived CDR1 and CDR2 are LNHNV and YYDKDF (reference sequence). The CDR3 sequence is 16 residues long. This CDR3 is CATSRGTSGYQETQYF. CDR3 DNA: TGTGCCACCAGCAGAGGGACTAGCGGGTACCAAGAGACCCAGTACTTC.

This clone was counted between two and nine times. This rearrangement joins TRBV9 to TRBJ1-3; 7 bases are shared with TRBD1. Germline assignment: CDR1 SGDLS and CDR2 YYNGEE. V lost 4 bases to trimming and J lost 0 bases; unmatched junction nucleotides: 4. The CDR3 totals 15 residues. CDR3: CASSLSGGSGNTIYF. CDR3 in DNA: TGTGCCAGCAGCTTGTCAGGGGGCTCTGGAAACACCATATATTTT.

The DNA of the CDR3 is TGCGCCAGCAGCCTGAGACAGGGGGTCACCTACGAGCAGTACTTC. This codes for CASSLRQGVTYEQYF. V is TRBV5-1 and J is TRBJ2-7; 9 bases are shared with TRBD1. CDR3 size: 15 residues. V trimming: 4 bases; J trimming: 2 bases; junction bases outside the gene matches: 7. Per germline, CDR1 SGHRS and CDR2 YFSETQ.

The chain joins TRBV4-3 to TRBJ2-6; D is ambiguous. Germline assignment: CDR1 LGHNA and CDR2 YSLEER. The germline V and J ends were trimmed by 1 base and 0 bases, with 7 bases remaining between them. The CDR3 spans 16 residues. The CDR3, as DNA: TGCGCCAGCAGCCAAGGGTCGGTCTCTGGGGCCAACGTCCTGACTTTC. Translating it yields CASSQGSVSGANVLTF.

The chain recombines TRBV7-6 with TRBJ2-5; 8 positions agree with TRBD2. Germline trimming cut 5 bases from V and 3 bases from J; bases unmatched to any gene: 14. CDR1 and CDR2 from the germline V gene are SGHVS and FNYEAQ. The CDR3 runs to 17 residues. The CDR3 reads CASSKRSGLEKKETQYF. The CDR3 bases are TGTGCCAGCAGCAAACGGTCGGGACTAGAGAAGAAAGAGACCCAGTACTTC.

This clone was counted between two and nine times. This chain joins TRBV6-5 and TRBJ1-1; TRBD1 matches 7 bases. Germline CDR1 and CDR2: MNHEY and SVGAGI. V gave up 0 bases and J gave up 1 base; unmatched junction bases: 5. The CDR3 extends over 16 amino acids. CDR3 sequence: CASSYSGQSGNTEAFF. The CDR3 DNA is TGTGCCAGCAGTTACTCGGGACAGAGTGGGAACACTGAAGCTTTCTTT.

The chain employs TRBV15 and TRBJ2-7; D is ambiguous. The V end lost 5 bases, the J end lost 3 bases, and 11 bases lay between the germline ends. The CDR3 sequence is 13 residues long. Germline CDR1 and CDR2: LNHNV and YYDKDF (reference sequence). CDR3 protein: CATSPNWGYEQYF. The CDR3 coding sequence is TGTGCCACCAGCCCGAATTGGGGCTACGAGCAGTACTTC.

The CDR3 DNA is TGTGCCAGCAGTCACGGACAGGGGTCCGGGGAGCTGTTTTTT. This translates into CASSHGQGSGELFF. The chain links TRBV6-5 to TRBJ2-2; 9 nucleotides line up with TRBD1. The V and J ends lost 5 bases and 6 bases, in that order; junction bases with no gene match: 4. This CDR3 is built from 14 residues. In germline, CDR1 is MNHEY, CDR2 SVGAGI.

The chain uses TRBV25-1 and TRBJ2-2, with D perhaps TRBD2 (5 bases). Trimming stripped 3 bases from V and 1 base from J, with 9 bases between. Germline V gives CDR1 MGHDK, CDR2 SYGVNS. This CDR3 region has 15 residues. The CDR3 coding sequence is TGTGCCAGCAGTGACCGGGAAGAGAACACCGGGGAGCTGTTTTTT. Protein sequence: CASSDREENTGELFF.

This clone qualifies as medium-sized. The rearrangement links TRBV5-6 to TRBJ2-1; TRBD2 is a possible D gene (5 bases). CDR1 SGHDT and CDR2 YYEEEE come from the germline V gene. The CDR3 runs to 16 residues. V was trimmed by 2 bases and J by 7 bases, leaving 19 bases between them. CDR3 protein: CASSFSALWERNEQFF. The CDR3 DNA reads TGTGCCAGCAGCTTCTCGGCTCTCTGGGAGCGGAATGAGCAGTTCTTC.

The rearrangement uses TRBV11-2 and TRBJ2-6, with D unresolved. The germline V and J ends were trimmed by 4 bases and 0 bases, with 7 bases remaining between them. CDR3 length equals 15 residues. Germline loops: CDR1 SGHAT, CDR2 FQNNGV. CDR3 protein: CASSSKNSGANVLTF. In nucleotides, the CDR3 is TGTGCCAGCAGCTCAAAGAACTCTGGGGCCAACGTCCTGACTTTC.

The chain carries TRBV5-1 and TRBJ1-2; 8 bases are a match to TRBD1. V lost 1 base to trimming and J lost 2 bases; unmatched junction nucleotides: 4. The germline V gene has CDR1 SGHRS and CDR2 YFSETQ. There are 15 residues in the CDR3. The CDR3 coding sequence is TGCGCCAGCAGCTTGTACGCAGGGGGCAACTATGGCTACACCTTC. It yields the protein CASSLYAGGNYGYTF.

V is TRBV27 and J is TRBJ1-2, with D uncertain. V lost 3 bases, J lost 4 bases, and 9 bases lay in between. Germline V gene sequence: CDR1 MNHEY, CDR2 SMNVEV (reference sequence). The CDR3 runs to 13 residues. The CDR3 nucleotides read TGTGCCAGCAGTTTTGGGTTAAGCTATGGCTACACCTTC. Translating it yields CASSFGLSYGYTF.

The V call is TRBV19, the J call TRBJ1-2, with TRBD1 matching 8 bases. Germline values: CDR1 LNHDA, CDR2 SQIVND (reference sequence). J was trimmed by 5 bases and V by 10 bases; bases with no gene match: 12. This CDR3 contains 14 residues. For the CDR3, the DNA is TGTGCCATAAGAGGACAGGGCGCTGGGTATGGCTACACCTTC. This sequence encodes CAIRGQGAGYGYTF.

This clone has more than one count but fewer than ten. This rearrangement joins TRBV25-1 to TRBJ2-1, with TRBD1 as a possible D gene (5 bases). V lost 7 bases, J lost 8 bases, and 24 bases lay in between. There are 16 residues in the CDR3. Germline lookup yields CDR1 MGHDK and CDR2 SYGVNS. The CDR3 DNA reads TGTGCCAGCACCTCGACCGGAAGGGGAAACAGCGATGAGCAGTTCTTC. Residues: CASTSTGRGNSDEQFF.

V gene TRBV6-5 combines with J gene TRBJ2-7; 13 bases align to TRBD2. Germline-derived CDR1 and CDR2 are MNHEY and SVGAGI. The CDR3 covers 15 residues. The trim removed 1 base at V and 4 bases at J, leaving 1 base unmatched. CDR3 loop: CASSYWTSGSYEQYF. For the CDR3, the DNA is TGTGCCAGCAGTTACTGGACTAGCGGGAGTTACGAGCAGTACTTC.

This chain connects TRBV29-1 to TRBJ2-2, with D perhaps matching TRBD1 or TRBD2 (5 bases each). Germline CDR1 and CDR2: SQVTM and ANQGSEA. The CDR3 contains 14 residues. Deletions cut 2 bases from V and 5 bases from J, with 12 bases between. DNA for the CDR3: TGCAGCGTTGAAAAAGGATGGGGGACCGGGGAGCTGTTTTTT. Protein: CSVEKGWGTGELFF.

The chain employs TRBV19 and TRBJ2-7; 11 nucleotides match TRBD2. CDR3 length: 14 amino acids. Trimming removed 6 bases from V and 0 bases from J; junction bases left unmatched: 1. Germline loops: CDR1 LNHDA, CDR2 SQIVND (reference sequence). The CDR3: CASRGLADSYEQYF. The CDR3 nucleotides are TGTGCCAGTAGGGGACTAGCGGACTCCTACGAGCAGTACTTC.

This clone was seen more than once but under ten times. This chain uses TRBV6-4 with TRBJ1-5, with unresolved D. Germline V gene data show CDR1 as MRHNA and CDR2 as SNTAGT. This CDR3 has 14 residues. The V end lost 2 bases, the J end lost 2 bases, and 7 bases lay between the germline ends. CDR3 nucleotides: TGTGCCAGCAGTGACCGCGGAGGCAATCAGCCCCAGCATTTT. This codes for CASSDRGGNQPQHF.

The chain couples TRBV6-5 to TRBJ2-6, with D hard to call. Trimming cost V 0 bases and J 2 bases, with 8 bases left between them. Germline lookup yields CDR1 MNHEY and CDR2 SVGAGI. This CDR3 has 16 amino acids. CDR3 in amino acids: CASSYSVRTGANVLTF. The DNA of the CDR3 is TGTGCCAGCAGTTACTCCGTGAGGACTGGGGCCAACGTCCTGACTTTC.

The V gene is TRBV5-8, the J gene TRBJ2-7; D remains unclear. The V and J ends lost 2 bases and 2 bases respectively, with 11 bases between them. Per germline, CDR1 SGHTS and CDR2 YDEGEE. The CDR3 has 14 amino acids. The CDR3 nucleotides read TGTGCCAGCAGCTTCACCCTGGGAACCTACGAGCAGTACTTC. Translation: CASSFTLGTYEQYF.

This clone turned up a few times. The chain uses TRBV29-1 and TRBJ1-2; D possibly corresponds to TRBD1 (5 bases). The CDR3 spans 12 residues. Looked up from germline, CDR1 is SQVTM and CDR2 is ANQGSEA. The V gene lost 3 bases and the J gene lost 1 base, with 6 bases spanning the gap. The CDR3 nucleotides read TGCAGCGTTGAGGGGGATAACTATGGCTACACCTTC. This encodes CSVEGDNYGYTF. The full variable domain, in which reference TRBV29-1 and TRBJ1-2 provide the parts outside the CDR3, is SAVISQKPSRDICQRGTSLTIQCQVDSQVTMMFWYRQQPGQSLTLIATANQGSEATYESGFVIDKFPISRPNLTFSTLTVSNMSPEDSSIYLCSVEGDNYGYTFGSGTRLTVV.

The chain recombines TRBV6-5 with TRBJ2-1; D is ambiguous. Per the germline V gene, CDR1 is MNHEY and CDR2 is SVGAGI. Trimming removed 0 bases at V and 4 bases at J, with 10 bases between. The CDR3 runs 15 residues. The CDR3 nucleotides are TGTGCCAGCAGTTACTCTCGTGAGGCTTACAATGAGCAGTTCTTC. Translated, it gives CASSYSREAYNEQFF.

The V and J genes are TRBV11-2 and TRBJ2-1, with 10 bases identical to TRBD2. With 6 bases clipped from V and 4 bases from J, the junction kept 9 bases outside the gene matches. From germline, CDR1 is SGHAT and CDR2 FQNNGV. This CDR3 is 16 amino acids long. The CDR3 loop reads CASRPTGTSVYNEQFF. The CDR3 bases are TGTGCCAGCAGACCCACCGGGACTAGCGTATACAATGAGCAGTTCTTC.

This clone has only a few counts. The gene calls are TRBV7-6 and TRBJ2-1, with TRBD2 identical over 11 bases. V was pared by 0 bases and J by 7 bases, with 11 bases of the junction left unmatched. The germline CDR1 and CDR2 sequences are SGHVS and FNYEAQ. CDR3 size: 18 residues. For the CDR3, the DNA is TGTGCCAGCAGCTTAGCGTTTGGTACTAGCGGGAGTTTAAATGAGCAGTTCTTC. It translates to CASSLAFGTSGSLNEQFF.

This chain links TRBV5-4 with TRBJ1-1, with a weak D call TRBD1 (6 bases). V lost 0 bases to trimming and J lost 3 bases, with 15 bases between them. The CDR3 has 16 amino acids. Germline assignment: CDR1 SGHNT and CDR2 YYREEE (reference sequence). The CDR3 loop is CASSLVTGPDDTEAFF. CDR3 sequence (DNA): TGTGCCAGCAGCTTGGTGACAGGCCCCGATGACACTGAAGCTTTCTTT.